This T cell receptor beta chain was obtained from a study of technical replicates of blood from several donors. Assay: immunoSEQ multiplex PCR; the TCRdb copy retains only in-frame clones and omits some. The profile shows under 80,000 clones, 75% to 95% of them singletons. Germline-derived CDR1 and CDR2 are MRHNA and SNTAGT. V was pared by 0 bases and J by 1 base, with 7 bases between. This CDR3 spans 15 amino acids. The sequenced sample was T cells isolated from PBMCs. The sequence came from a human donor in good health. Some clones in this sample may be carry-over from other donors' samples. The J gene is TRBJ2-1, the V gene TRBV6-4, with D possibly matching TRBD2 (5 bases). The CDR3 sequence: CASSDSSESYNEQFF. CDR3 in DNA: TGTGCCAGCAGTGACTCTAGCGAGTCCTACAATGAGCAGTTCTTC.